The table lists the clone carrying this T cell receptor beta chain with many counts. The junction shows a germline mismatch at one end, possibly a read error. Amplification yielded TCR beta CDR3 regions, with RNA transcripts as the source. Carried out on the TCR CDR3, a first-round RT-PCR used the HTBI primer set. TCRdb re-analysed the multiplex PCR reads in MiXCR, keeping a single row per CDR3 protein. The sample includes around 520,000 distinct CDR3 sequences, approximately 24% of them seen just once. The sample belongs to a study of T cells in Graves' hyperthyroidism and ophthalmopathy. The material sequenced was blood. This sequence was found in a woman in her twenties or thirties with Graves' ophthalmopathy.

CDR3 coding DNA: TGTGCCAGCAGGGAAGACGGGACACCTGGAGAGACCCAGTACTTC. Its protein is CASREDGTPGETQYF. The rearrangement uses TRBV6-1 and TRBJ2-5, with D possibly being TRBD1 (6 bases). The V gene's germline CDR1 is MNHNS and CDR2 SASEGT. The CDR3 totals 15 residues.